The rows below give T cell receptor beta chains drawn from one sample of a study of technical replicates of blood from a few donors. TCRdb keeps only in-frame clones here, not all; method: immunoSEQ multiplex PCR. The sample holds about 82,000 clones, 85% to 95% seen once. Sequences were obtained from T cells isolated from PBMCs. These receptor sequences come from a human donor in good health. The CDR3 runs from the conserved cysteine through the conserved F or W.

v_gene | CDR3aa
TRBV27 | CASSLGDTEAFF
TRBV2 | CAKTSGSLKGYEQYF
TRBV6-5 | CASSYSFGGTEKLFF
TRBV7-8 | CASSFSTYEQYF
TRBV7-2 | CASSPFPGQGEQYF
TRBV6-5 | CASSYTENRGGETQYF
TRBV19 | CASSIGPAYEQYF
TRBV10-3 | CAISGERLAGGGDTQYF
TRBV13 | CASSFGERGAYEQYF
TRBV27 | CASSDTGAQPQHF
TRBV7-8 | CASSGTVSYEQYF
TRBV9 | CASSAGLATYEQYF
TRBV7-3 | CASSLSRTGSRWDTEAFF
TRBV5-8 | CASIFPGHNSLSYGYTF
TRBV5-1 | CASSKLSDEQFF
TRBV10-1 | CASSDFGQDHIQYF
TRBV19 | CASSGAGALQEQFF
TRBV7-9 | CASSFRLADDYEQYF
TRBV21-1 | CASSRTSGSGTLGSYNEQFF
TRBV18 | CASSLGLAKNNEQFF
TRBV29-1 | CSVEAGWNTEAFF
TRBV10-3 | CAISGRDISNTGELFF
TRBV19 | CASSGNGRGTDTQYF
TRBV7-9 | CAIRGLAGVEQYF
TRBV4-1 | CASSQVQNTEAFF
TRBV5-1 | CASSLTTAQDTQYF
TRBV6-1 | CASSPWDRLYGYTF
TRBV6-5 | CASSYGGGTEAFF
TRBV11-3 | CASSPQWTGENIQYF
TRBV4-2 | CASSQAHASSYEQYF
TRBV2 | CASSDGLAGGETQYF
TRBV19 | CASSIDLEGTDTQYF
TRBV28 | CASTGGREVSYEQYF
TRBV5-4 | CASSLGQGAYEQYF
TRBV10-3 | CAIAGGTGSYEQYF
TRBV6-6 | CASSYSGLATDTQYF
TRBV19 | CASTSRVPGELFF
TRBV28 | CASSWTGGSQPQHF
TRBV18 | CASSPPAGLAYEQYF
TRBV15 | CATSRASKAEQYF
TRBV7-3 | CASSPTTSGSRNEQFF
TRBV5-6 | CASSPPLGTGGETQYF
TRBV7-8 | CASSLSRFEVFQPQHF
TRBV18 | CASSPPFTGKSNQPQHF
TRBV29-1 | CSVESGDRGIQETQYF
TRBV21-1 | CASSQKDRVNTEAFF
TRBV18 | CASSPPAGGGTQAFF
TRBV18 | CASSPQGEGTEAFF
TRBV27 | CASSTQGLGNNEQFF
TRBV7-3 | CASSVYPGTGELFF
TRBV6-1 | CASSLMGQPNEKLFF
TRBV28 | CASSAPYGNTEAFF
TRBV5-1 | CASSLAPGLADQETQYF